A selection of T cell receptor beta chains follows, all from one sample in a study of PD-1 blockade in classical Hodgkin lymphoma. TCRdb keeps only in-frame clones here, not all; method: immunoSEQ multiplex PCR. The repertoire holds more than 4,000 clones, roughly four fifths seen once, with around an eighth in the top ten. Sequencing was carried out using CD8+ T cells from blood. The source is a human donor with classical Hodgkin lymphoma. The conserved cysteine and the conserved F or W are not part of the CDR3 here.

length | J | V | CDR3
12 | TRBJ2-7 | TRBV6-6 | ASSYSGGTYEQY
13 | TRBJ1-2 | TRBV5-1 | ASSPLGGSNYGYT
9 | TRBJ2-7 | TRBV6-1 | ASSEGYEQY
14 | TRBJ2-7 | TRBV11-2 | ASSPEGPGAIHEQY
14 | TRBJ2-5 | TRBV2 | ASYVRDRGNQETQY
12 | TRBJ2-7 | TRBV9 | ASSALAGAYEQY
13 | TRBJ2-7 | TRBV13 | ASSQVATGSYEQY
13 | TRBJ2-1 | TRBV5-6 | ASSPAVTTYNEQF
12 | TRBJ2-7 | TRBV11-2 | ASSSGPALYEQY
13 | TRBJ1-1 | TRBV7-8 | ASSFPGPSNTEAF
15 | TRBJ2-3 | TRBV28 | ASSPGLAGVRTDTQY
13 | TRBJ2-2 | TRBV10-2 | ASSPLREPGGELF
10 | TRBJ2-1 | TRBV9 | ASSAQGYEQF
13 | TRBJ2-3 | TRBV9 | ASSRGLSGADTQY
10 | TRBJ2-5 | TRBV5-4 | ASRGIQETQY
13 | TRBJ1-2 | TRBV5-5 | ASSLEAGDNYGYT
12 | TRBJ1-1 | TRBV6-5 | ASSYAGMNTEAF
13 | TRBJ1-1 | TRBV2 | ASSLEGQGRTEAF
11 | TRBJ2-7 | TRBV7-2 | ASSQKLDFEQY
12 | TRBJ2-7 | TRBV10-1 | ASSRDTGKREQY
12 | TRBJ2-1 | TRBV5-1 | ASSLFGPNNEQF
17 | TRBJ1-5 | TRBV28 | ASSWGSGQGARGAQPQH
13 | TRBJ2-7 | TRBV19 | ASSIGERPSYEQY
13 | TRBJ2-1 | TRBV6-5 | ASTITSGSYGEQF